A selection of T cell receptor beta chains follows, all from one sample in a study of shared clonotypes between healthy human individuals. Data came from immunoSEQ multiplex PCR; TCRdb stores just in-frame clones and leaves some out. The sample lists around 2.3 million clones, roughly 95% occurring once. Sequenced input: naive CD4+ T cells sorted from blood. These receptors all stem from a man aged 18 to 30 in good health. Each CDR3 is given without its conserved first and last residue. A D gene is named only where the DNA matches it firmly. The size entry is marked missing in some rows and otherwise reads once, few, many or a size class.

V: TRBV6-5; size: .; D: .; CDR3: ASSYPGRPLV
V: TRBV2; size: few; D: .; CDR3: ASSERNTGELF
V: TRBV28; size: .; D: .; CDR3: ASSFRGAYGYT
V: TRBV15; size: .; D: TRBD1; CDR3: ATSKTGVEYGYT
V: TRBV6-1; size: .; D: .; CDR3: ASSALTLGQNNEKLF
V: TRBV13; size: once; D: TRBD2; CDR3: ASSLGLAGGQETQY
V: TRBV28; size: .; D: TRBD1; CDR3: ASRWPGGANEKLF
V: TRBV5-4; size: .; D: .; CDR3: ASSSMTDTDTQY
V: TRBV6-5; size: .; D: TRBD2; CDR3: ASRLAGGKQY
V: TRBV30; size: .; D: .; CDR3: AWSVLIGLNYGYT
V: TRBV5-1; size: .; D: .; CDR3: ASSLDPGTEAF
V: TRBV2; size: .; D: .; CDR3: ASSVESGQGYT
V: TRBV11-2; size: .; D: TRBD2; CDR3: ASSQPKAGAYEQY
V: TRBV30; size: .; D: TRBD1; CDR3: AWSPDRYHEQY
V: TRBV4-3; size: .; D: TRBD2; CDR3: ASSQDGGSGGETQY
V: TRBV28; size: once; D: .; CDR3: ASRGGAVEQY
V: TRBV9; size: .; D: .; CDR3: ASSVNGNTEAF
V: TRBV9; size: .; D: .; CDR3: ASSEPGAGNEQF
V: TRBV10-1; size: .; D: TRBD1; CDR3: ASSQDRVYGYT
V: TRBV9; size: .; D: .; CDR3: ASSASGQGFSPLH
V: TRBV10-3; size: once; D: .; CDR3: AISESRAEKGSYEQY
V: TRBV5-1; size: .; D: TRBD1; CDR3: ASSPGTGANEQF
V: TRBV5-1; size: .; D: TRBD1; CDR3: ASTDVTGGTGELF
V: TRBV7-2; size: .; D: .; CDR3: ASSLVGTDTQY
V: TRBV9; size: .; D: TRBD2; CDR3: ASSVRLAGTGELF
V: TRBV6-6; size: .; D: .; CDR3: ASTPGASTEAF
V: TRBV11-2; size: .; D: .; CDR3: ASSLARGETQY
V: TRBV30; size: .; D: TRBD1; CDR3: AWSVSRDRRYSNQPQH
V: TRBV18; size: .; D: .; CDR3: ASSPNRATNTGELF
V: TRBV5-6; size: .; D: .; CDR3: ASSLSPVDNEQF
V: TRBV30; size: .; D: .; CDR3: AWSVRKVAGELF
V: TRBV27; size: once; D: .; CDR3: ASMDSYNSPLH
V: TRBV6-5; size: .; D: .; CDR3: ASSLGGDTQY
V: TRBV27; size: .; D: TRBD1; CDR3: ASRKSWTGANTIY
V: TRBV2; size: .; D: TRBD1; CDR3: ASSADREQPQH
V: TRBV7-8; size: .; D: .; CDR3: ASSLAPLTGDQPQH
V: TRBV7-2; size: .; D: TRBD1; CDR3: ASSPRAIVQDRDGYGYT
V: TRBV5-1; size: .; D: .; CDR3: ASSLNPGPYEQY
V: TRBV5-1; size: .; D: .; CDR3: ASSLGTKDGYQETQY
V: TRBV10-3; size: .; D: .; CDR3: AIKTRGGVDTEAF
V: TRBV30; size: .; D: TRBD1; CDR3: AWSAKTGDKY
V: TRBV7-2; size: .; D: .; CDR3: ASKSLAPDTQY